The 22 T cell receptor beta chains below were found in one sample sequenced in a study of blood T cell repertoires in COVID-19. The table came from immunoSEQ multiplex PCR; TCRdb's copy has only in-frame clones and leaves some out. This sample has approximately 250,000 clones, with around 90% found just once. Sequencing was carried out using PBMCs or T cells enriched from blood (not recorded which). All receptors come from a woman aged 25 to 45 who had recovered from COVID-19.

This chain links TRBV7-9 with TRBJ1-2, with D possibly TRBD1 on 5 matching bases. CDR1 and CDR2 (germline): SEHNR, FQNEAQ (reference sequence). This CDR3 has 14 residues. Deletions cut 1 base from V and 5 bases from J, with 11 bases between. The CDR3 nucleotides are TGTGCCAGCAGCTTAGATTTGTCAGGGTATGGCTACACCTTC. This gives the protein CASSLDLSGYGYTF.

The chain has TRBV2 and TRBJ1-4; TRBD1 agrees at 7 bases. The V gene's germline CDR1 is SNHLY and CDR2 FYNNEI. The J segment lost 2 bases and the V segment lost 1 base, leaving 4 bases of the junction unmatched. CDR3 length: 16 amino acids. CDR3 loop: CASSEGTGFTNEKLFF. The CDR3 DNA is TGTGCCAGCAGTGAAGGGACAGGCTTCACTAATGAAAAACTGTTTTTT.

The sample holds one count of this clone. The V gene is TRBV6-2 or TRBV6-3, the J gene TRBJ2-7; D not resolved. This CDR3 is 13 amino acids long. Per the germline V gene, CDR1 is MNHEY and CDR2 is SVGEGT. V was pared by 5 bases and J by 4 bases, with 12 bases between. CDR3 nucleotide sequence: TGTGCCAGCAGTCCCCGAGAGCCATACGAGCAGTACTTC. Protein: CASSPREPYEQYF.

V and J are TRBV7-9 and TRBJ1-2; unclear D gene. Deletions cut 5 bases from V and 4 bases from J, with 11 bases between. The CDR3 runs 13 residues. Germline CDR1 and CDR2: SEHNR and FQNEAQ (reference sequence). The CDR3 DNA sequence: TGTGCCAGCAGCCCCGGAATAGCCTATGGCTACACCTTC. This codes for CASSPGIAYGYTF.

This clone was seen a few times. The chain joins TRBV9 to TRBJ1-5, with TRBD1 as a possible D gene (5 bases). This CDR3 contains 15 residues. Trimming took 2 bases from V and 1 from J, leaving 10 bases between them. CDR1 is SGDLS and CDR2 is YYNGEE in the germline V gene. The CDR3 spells CASSVDDRSNQPQHF. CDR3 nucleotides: TGTGCCAGCAGCGTTGATGACAGAAGCAATCAGCCCCAGCATTTT.

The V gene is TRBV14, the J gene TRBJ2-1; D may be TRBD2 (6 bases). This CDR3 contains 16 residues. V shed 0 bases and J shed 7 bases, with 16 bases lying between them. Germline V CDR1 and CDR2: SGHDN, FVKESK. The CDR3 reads CASSQDRRVGRNEQFF. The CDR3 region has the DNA TGTGCCAGCAGCCAAGATAGGAGGGTGGGGAGGAATGAGCAGTTCTTC.

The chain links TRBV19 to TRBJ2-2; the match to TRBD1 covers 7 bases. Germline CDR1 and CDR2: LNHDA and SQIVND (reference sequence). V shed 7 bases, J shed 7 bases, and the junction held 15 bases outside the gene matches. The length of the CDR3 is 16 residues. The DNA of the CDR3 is TGTGCCAGTAAATCCAAACAGGGGCCCTTAGGCGGGGAGCTGTTTTTT. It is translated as CASKSKQGPLGGELFF.

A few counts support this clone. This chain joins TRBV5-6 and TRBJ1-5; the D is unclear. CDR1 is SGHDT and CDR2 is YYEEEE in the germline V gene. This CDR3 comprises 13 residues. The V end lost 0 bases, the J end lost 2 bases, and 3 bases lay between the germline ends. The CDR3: CASSLVGNQPQHF. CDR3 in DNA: TGTGCCAGCAGCTTGGTAGGCAATCAGCCCCAGCATTTT.

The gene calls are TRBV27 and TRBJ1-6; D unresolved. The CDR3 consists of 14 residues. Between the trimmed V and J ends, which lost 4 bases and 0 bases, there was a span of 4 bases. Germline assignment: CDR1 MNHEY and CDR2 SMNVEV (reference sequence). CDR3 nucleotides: TGTGCCAGCAGTTACAGCTCCTATAATTCACCCCTCCACTTT. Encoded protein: CASSYSSYNSPLHF.

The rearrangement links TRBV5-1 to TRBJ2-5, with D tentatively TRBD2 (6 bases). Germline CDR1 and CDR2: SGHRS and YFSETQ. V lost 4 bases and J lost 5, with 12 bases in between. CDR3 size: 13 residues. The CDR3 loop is CASSGGYGETQYF. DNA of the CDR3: TGCGCCAGCAGCGGGGGGTACGGGGAGACCCAGTACTTC.

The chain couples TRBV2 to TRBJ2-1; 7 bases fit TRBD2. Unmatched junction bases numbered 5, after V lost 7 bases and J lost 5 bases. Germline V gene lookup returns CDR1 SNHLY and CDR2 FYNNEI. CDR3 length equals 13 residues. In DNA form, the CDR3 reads TGTGCCAGCACCAGGACTAGACACAATGAGCAGTTCTTC. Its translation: CASTRTRHNEQFF.

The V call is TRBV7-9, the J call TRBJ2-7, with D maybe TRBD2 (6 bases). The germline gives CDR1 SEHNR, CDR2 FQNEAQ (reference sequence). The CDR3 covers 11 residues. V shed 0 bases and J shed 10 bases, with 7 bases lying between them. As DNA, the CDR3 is TGTGCCAGCAGCTTAGCGGAGGGACAGTACTTC. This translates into CASSLAEGQYF.

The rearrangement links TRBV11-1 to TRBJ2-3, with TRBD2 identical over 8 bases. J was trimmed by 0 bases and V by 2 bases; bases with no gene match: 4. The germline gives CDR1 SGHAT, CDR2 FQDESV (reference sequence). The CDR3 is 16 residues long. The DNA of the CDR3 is TGTGCCAGCAGCTTAATAGCGGGGACTAGCACAGATACGCAGTATTTT. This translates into CASSLIAGTSTDTQYF.

CDR3 coding DNA: TGTGCCAGCAGCCCGGAGCCAGCGAACGAGCAGTACTTC. It translates to CASSPEPANEQYF. The rearrangement joins TRBV9 to TRBJ2-7; D is ambiguous. This CDR3 region has 13 residues. CDR1 SGDLS and CDR2 YYNGEE come from the germline V gene. Trimming shortened V by 4 bases and J by 5 bases, and 13 bases separated the two germline ends.

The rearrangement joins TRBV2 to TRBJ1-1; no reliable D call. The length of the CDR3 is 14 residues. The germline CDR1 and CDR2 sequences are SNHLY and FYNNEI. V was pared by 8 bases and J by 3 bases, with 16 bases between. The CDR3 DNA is TGTGCCAGCCGGATCGGGGAGGTGTACACTGAAGCTTTCTTT. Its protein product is CASRIGEVYTEAFF.

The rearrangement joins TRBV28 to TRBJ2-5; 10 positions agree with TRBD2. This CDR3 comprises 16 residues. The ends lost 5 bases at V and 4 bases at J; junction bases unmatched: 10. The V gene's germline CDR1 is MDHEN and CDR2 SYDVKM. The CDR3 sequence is CASSRERGGLRETQYF. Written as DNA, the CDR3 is TGTGCCAGCAGTCGCGAGCGGGGGGGCCTTCGAGAGACCCAGTACTTC.

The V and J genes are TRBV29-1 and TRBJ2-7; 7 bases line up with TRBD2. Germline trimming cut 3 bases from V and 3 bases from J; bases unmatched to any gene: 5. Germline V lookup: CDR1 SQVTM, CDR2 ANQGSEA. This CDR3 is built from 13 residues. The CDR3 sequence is CSVDAGVGYEQYF. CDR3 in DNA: TGCAGCGTTGATGCGGGAGTAGGCTACGAGCAGTACTTC.

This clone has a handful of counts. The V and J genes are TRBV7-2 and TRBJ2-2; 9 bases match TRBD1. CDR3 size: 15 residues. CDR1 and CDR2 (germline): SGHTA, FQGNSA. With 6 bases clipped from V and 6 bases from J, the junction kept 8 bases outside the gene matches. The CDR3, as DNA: TGTGCCAGCAGTCAGGGACAGGGAATCGCCGGGGAGCTGTTTTTT. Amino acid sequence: CASSQGQGIAGELFF.

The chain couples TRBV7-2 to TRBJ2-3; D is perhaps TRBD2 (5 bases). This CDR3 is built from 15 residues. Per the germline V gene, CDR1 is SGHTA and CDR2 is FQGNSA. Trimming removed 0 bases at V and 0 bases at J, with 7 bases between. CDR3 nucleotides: TGTGCCAGCAGCTTAGCGCCGGGGAGCACAGATACGCAGTATTTT. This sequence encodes CASSLAPGSTDTQYF.

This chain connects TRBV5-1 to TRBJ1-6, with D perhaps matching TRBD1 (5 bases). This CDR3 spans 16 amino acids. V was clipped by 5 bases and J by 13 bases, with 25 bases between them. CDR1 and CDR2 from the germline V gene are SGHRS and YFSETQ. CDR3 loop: CASRPWGGTDASPLHF. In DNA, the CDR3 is TGCGCCAGCAGACCTTGGGGCGGGACGGACGCTTCCCCCCTCCACTTT.

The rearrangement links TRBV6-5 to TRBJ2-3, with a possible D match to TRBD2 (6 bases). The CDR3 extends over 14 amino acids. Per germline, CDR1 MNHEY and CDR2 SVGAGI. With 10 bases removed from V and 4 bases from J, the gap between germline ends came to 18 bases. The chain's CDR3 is CAISEGIAADTQYF. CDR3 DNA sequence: TGTGCCATCTCGGAGGGGATAGCGGCAGATACGCAGTATTTT.

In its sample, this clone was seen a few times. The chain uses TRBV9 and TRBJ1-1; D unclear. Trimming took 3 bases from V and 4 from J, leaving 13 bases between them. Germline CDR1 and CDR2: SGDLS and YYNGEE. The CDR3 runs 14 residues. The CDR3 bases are TGTGCCAGCAGCGCCAAATTGGCAGGCACTGAAGCTTTCTTT. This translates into CASSAKLAGTEAFF.